These 23 T cell receptor beta chains came from one sample sequenced in a study of Graves' ophthalmopathy and Graves' hyperthyroidism. RNA transcripts yielded amplified TCR beta CDR3 regions. RT-PCR was first run with HTBI primers, then multiplex PCR in a second round. TCRdb reprocessed the multiplex PCR reads via MiXCR and lists one record per CDR3 protein. This table has more than 1,000,000 distinct CDR3 sequences, around a third appearing once. Sequenced material: peripheral blood or thyroid tissue (not recorded which). The source of these receptors is an adult man with Graves' hyperthyroidism.

This clonotype was seen just once. At one of its ends the junction is not consistent with the germline gene, which may arise from a read error. The chain joins TRBV9 to TRBJ1-6; no clear D gene. CDR1 and CDR2 from the germline V gene are SGDLS and YYNGEE. The CDR3 is 14 residues long. The CDR3 DNA reads as TGTACCAGCAGCCCGGGAGGACGCAATTCACCCCTCCACTTT. Protein sequence: CTSSPGGRNSPLHF.

This clonotype was counted many times. CDR3 loop: CASSQTWGAGLPETQYF. The CDR3 DNA reads as TGTGCCAGCAGCCAAACTTGGGGGGCGGGTCTACCAGAGACCCAGTACTTC. The V and J genes are TRBV7-2 and TRBJ2-5; D may be TRBD1 or TRBD2 (6 bases each). Per germline, CDR1 SGHTA and CDR2 FQGNSA. Between the trimmed V and J ends, which lost 5 bases and 4 bases, there was a span of 23 bases. The CDR3 has 17 residues.

Remarks on this clonotype: A read error is possible here, since a much larger clone lies one base away. The CDR3 loop is CASNLDSPGELFF. In DNA form, the CDR3 reads TGTGCCAGCAACTTAGATTCCCCCGGGGAGCTGTTTTTT. The V and J genes are TRBV7-8 and TRBJ2-2; D unresolved. This CDR3 has 13 amino acids. Germline assignment: CDR1 SGHVS and CDR2 FQNEAQ.

About this clonotype: One end of the junction is discordant with germline, which a read error may explain. J is TRBJ2-5 and V is TRBV5-1, with a possible D match to TRBD2 (5 bases). The CDR3 is 14 residues long. CDR1 and CDR2 from the germline V gene are SGHRS and YFSETQ. The CDR3 sequence: CASSPHRRRETQYF. The CDR3 coding sequence is TGTGCCAGCAGCCCCCACAGAAGGAGGGAGACCCAGTACTTC. The full variable domain, rest sourced from reference TRBV5-1 and TRBJ2-5, is KAGVTQTPRYLIKTRGQQVTLSCSPISGHRSVSWYQQTPGQGLQFLFEYFSETQRNKGNFPGRFSGRQFSNSRSEMNVSTLELGDSALYLCASSPHRRRETQYFGPGTRLLVL.

This clonotype was seen more than once but under ten times. The V gene is TRBV25-1, the J gene TRBJ1-5; D remains unclear. The CDR3 is 16 residues long. V lost 2 bases to trimming and J lost 0 bases, with 11 bases between them. Germline loops: CDR1 MGHDK, CDR2 SYGVNS. CDR3 bases: TGTGCCAGCAGTGAAAGGAGGGATTATAGCAATCAGCCCCAGCATTTT. It specifies CASSERRDYSNQPQHF.

The genes are TRBV5-1 and TRBJ2-5; TRBD2 matches 10 bases. CDR3 size: 16 residues. Trimming took 5 bases from V and 4 from J; bases not matched to a gene: 11. Germline CDR1 SGHRS, CDR2 YFSETQ. DNA for the CDR3: TGCGCCAGCAGATTAAGCGGGGGGGCCTTTTTAGAGACCCAGTACTTC. As protein: CASRLSGGAFLETQYF.

This clonotype was detected many times. V and J are TRBV29-1 and TRBJ2-7, with TRBD2 identical over 7 bases. V lost 2 bases and J lost 4; bases outside the gene matches: 14. Germline CDR1 is SQVTM and CDR2 is ANQGSEA. The CDR3 is 16 amino acids. The chain's CDR3 is CSVELSTWEGRYEQYF. CDR3 sequence (DNA): TGCAGCGTTGAACTCTCGACGTGGGAGGGCCGATACGAGCAGTACTTC.

The table lists this clonotype with many counts. The chain uses TRBV12-3 or TRBV12-4 and TRBJ2-5; D may match TRBD1 or TRBD2 (5 bases each). Trimming removed 7 bases at V and 2 bases at J, with 8 bases between. There are 12 residues in the CDR3. The CDR3 sequence is CASMRGQETQYF. The CDR3 DNA sequence: TGTGCCAGCATGAGGGGTCAAGAGACCCAGTACTTC.

V and J are TRBV10-3 and TRBJ2-7; D assignment may be TRBD1 or TRBD2 (5 bases each). CDR1 is ENHRY and CDR2 is SYGVKD in the germline V gene. Trimming removed 6 bases from V and 4 bases from J, with 19 bases in between. The length of the CDR3 is 15 residues. Here the CDR3 DNA reads TGTGCCATCAGAAGGCTGGGGACGGGCGCGTACGAGCAGTACTTC. Protein sequence: CAIRRLGTGAYEQYF.

This clonotype was counted a few times. V and J are TRBV4-2 and TRBJ2-2; tentatively, D is TRBD2 (6 bases). Looked up from germline, CDR1 is LGHNA and CDR2 is YNFKEQ. The CDR3 is 16 amino acids. The V gene lost 2 bases and the J gene lost 1 base, with 11 bases spanning the gap. For the CDR3, the DNA is TGTGCCAGCAGCCAAATGCAGGGAGGGAACACCGGGGAGCTGTTTTTT. This translates into CASSQMQGGNTGELFF.

This clonotype was found many times. The V and J genes are TRBV7-2 and TRBJ1-4; D ambiguous. Trimming pared 6 bases from V and 0 bases from J, leaving 14 bases between. Germline V CDR1 and CDR2: SGHTA, FQGNSA. The CDR3 is 16 amino acids. For the CDR3, the DNA is TGTGCCAGCAGACTACACGTGGCGGCAACTAATGAAAAACTGTTTTTT. It codes for CASRLHVAATNEKLFF. Filled out from reference TRBV7-2 and TRBJ1-4, the complete variable domain reads GAGVSQSPSNKVTEKGKDVELRCDPISGHTALYWYRQSLGQGLEFLIYFQGNSAPDKSGLPSDRFSAERTGGSVSTLTIQRTQQEDSAVYLCASRLHVAATNEKLFFGSGTQLSVL.

A word on this clonotype: With a much larger clone just one base away, this may be a read error. This sequence joins TRBV12-3 or TRBV12-4 and TRBJ2-2, with D possibly matching TRBD1 (5 bases). This CDR3 is 13 amino acids long. The CDR3 loop reads CASSYLDTEELFF. In DNA form, the CDR3 reads TGTGCCAGCAGTTATTTGGACACCGAGGAGCTGTTTTTT.

This clonotype was seen many times. The rearrangement uses TRBV7-9 and TRBJ2-7; D may be TRBD1 or TRBD2 (6 bases each). Germline V CDR1 and CDR2: SEHNR, FQNEAQ (reference sequence). Deletions cut 5 bases from V and 6 bases from J, with 17 bases between. This CDR3 is 14 amino acids long. The CDR3 protein is CASSPQVQGGEQYF. The CDR3 DNA reads as TGTGCCAGCAGCCCACAGGTACAGGGAGGCGAGCAGTACTTC.

The table lists this clonotype with a few counts. The J gene is TRBJ2-5, the V gene TRBV19; TRBD2 matches at 11 bases. The CDR3 is made up of 18 amino acids. The germline gives CDR1 LNHDA, CDR2 SQIVND (reference sequence). V was clipped by 1 base and J by 0 bases; unmatched bases: 7. CDR3 DNA sequence: TGTGCCAGTAGTATAGTTTACCCGGGACTAGCGGACCAAGAGACCCAGTACTTC. It encodes CASSIVYPGLADQETQYF.

For the CDR3, the DNA is TGTGCCAGCAGCCCCCAGCGGGAGGGCCGACCCGGAGAGACCCAGTACTTC. Translating it yields CASSPQREGRPGETQYF. The chain uses TRBV14 and TRBJ2-5; the match to TRBD2 covers 10 bases. The germline V gene has CDR1 SGHDN and CDR2 FVKESK. The CDR3 has 17 amino acids. J lost 4 bases, V lost 4 bases, and 12 bases had no gene match.

Here the CDR3 reads CATSIGQGVEQYF. The CDR3 DNA sequence: TGTGCCACCAGCATCGGACAGGGGGTCGAGCAGTACTTC. The rearrangement uses TRBV15 and TRBJ2-7, with 10 bases aligning to TRBD1. The length of the CDR3 is 13 residues. CDR1 is LNHNV, CDR2 YYDKDF, per germline (reference sequence). V was clipped by 4 bases and J by 6 bases; unmatched bases: 3.

This chain links TRBV29-1 with TRBJ2-7; 10 bases fit TRBD2. The germline CDR1 and CDR2 sequences are SQVTM and ANQGSEA. CDR3 length equals 13 residues. The junction had 6 bases not matched to a gene; V was cut back by 6 bases and J by 4 bases. The CDR3 reads CSVPKRGGYEQYF. CDR3 DNA: TGCAGCGTACCAAAGCGGGGGGGTTACGAGCAGTACTTC.

On this clonotype itself: A read error may be the cause here, since a much bigger clone is one base away. V and J are TRBV7-9 and TRBJ1-6; D not certain. V was cut by 1 base and J by 7 bases, with 8 bases left in between. CDR1 is SEHNR and CDR2 is FQNEAQ in the germline V gene (reference sequence). The length of the CDR3 is 14 residues. The CDR3 region has the DNA TGTGCCAGCAGCTTAGTGACAAAGAATTCACCCCTCCACTTT. Its protein product is CASSLVTKNSPLHF.

The chain has TRBV15 and TRBJ1-6; D uncertain. The CDR3 sequence is 14 residues long. Trimming left V 3 bases short and J 7 bases short, with 10 bases between. Germline V gives CDR1 LNHNV, CDR2 YYDKDF (reference sequence). The CDR3 is CATSSYLKNSPLHF. DNA for the CDR3: TGTGCCACCAGCAGTTACCTGAAGAATTCACCCCTCCACTTT.

This clonotype was counted between two and nine times. The gene calls are TRBV20-1 and TRBJ1-5; D is possibly TRBD1 (5 bases). This CDR3 region has 13 residues. Trimming shortened V by 3 bases and J by 6 bases, and 12 bases separated the two germline ends. Looked up from germline, CDR1 is DFQATT and CDR2 is SNEGSKA (reference sequence). The CDR3 nucleotides read TGCAGTGCTAGTCATGGGGGGTCTCAGCCCCAGCATTTT. This translates into CSASHGGSQPQHF.

This clonotype was observed at least ten times. The genes are TRBV13 and TRBJ2-7; 7 bases fit TRBD1. Germline CDR1 PRHDT, CDR2 FYEKMQ (reference sequence). The CDR3 has 14 residues. V trimming: 5 bases; J trimming: 5 bases; junction bases outside the gene matches: 9. CDR3 bases: TGTGCCAGCAGCCAAAAGACAGGGTATAACGAGCAGTACTTC. It is translated as CASSQKTGYNEQYF.

This clonotype came up many times. The chain combines TRBV19 with TRBJ1-1; 10 bases match TRBD1. J lost 5 bases, V lost 4 bases, and 7 bases had no gene match. Looked up from germline, CDR1 is LNHDA and CDR2 is SQIVND (reference sequence). The CDR3 has 15 amino acids. CDR3 coding DNA: TGTGCCAGTAGTAGACAGGGGGCCATAAATACTGAAGCTTTCTTT. It is translated as CASSRQGAINTEAFF.

The chain employs TRBV10-3 and TRBJ1-6, with TRBD1 as a possible D gene (5 bases). This CDR3 is built from 14 residues. Between the trimmed V and J ends, which lost 6 bases and 11 bases, there was a span of 17 bases. Germline V gives CDR1 ENHRY, CDR2 SYGVKD. CDR3 sequence (DNA): TGTGCCATCAGGGCCGGGGCAGGAGAAGCACCCCTCCACTTT. Translating it yields CAIRAGAGEAPLHF.